This TCR beta chain was sequenced for a study of blood T cell repertoires in COVID-19. Across the study: Sample material is recorded as cDNA or gDNA derived from T cells, B-cell-depleted T cells, or PBMCs.

Only in-frame clones appear in the TCRdb table, and some are missing; sequencing was by immunoSEQ multiplex PCR. The sample contains fewer than 250,000 clones, around 90% of which appear only once. Germline V gene data show CDR1 as SGHTA and CDR2 as FQGNSA. CDR3 length: 13 amino acids. Trimming removed 0 bases from V and 2 bases from J, with 5 bases in between. The V call is TRBV7-2, the J call TRBJ2-7; no clear D gene. The receptor's source is a man aged 50 to 60 who had been exposed to COVID-19. Input material: PBMCs or T cells enriched from blood (not recorded which). CDR3 nucleotide sequence: TGTGCCAGCAGCTTAGCGTTCGCCTACGAGCAGTACGTC. Its protein is CASSLAFAYEQYV.